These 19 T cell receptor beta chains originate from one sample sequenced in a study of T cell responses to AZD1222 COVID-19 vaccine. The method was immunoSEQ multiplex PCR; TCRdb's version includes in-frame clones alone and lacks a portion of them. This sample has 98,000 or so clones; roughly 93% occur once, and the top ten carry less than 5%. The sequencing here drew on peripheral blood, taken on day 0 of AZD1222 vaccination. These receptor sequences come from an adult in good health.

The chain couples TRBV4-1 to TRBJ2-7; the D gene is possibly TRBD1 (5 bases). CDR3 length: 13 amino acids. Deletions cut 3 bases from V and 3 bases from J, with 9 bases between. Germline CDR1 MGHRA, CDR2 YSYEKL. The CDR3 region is CASSQQGGYEQYF. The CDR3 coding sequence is TGCGCCAGCAGCCAGCAGGGCGGCTACGAGCAGTACTTC.

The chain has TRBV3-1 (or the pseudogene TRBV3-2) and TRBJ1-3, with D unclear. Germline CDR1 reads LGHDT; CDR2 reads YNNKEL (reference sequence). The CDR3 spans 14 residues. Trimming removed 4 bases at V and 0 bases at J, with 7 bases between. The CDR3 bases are TGTGCCAGCAGCCGCTGGGACTCTGGAAACACCATATATTTT. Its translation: CASSRWDSGNTIYF.

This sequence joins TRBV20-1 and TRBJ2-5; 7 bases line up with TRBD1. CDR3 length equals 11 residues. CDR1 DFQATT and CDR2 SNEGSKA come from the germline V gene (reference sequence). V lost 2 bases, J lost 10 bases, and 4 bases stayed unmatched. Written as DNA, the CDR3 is TGCAGTGCTAGAAATACAGGGGTCCAGTACTTC. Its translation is CSARNTGVQYF.

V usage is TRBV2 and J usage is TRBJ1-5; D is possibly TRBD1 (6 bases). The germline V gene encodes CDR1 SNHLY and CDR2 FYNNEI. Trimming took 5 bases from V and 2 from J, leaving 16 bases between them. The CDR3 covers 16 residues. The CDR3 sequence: CASSSPAGARNQPQHF. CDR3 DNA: TGTGCCAGCAGTTCCCCTGCGGGGGCTCGCAATCAGCCCCAGCATTTT.

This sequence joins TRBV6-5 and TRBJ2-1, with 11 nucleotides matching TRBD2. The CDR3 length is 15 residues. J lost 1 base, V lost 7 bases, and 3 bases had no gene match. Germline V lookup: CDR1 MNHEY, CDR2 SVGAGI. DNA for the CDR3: TGTGCCAGCATTGGACTAGCGGGTTCCTACAATGAGCAGTTCTTC. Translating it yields CASIGLAGSYNEQFF.

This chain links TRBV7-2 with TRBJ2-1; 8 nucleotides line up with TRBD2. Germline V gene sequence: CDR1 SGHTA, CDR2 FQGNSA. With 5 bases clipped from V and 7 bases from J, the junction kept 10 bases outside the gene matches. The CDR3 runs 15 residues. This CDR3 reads CASSPAGVGLNEQFF. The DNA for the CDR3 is TGTGCCAGCAGCCCAGCGGGGGTGGGGCTTAATGAGCAGTTCTTC.

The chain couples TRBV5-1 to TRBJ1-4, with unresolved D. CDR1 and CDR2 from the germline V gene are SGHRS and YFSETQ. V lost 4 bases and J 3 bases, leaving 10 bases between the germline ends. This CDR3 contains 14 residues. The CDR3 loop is CASSPANSNEKLFF. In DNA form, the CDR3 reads TGCGCCAGCAGCCCCGCGAACTCTAATGAAAAACTGTTTTTT.

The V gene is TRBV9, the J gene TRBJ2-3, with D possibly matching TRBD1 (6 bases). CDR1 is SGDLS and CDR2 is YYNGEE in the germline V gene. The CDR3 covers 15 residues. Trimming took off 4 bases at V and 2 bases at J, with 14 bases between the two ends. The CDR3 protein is CASSITGSPTDTQYF. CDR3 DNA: TGTGCCAGCAGCATCACAGGGTCCCCCACAGATACGCAGTATTTT.

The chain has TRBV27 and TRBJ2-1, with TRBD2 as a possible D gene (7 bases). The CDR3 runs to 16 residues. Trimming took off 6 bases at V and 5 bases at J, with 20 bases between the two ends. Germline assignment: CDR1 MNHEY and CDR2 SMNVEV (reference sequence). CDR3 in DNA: TGTGCCAGCAGGCGAATAGGGGGGGGACGAGACAATGAGCAGTTCTTC. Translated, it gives CASRRIGGGRDNEQFF.

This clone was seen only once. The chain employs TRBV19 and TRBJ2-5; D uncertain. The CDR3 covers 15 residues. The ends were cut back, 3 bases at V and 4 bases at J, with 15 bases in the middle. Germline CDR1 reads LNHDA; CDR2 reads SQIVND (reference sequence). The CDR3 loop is CASSISWSAPETQYF. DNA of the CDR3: TGTGCCAGTAGTATTAGTTGGTCGGCTCCAGAGACCCAGTACTTC.

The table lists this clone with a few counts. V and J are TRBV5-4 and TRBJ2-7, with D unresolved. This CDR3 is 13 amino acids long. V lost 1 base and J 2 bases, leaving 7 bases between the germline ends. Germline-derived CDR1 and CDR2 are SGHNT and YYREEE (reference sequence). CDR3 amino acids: CASSLYATYEQYF. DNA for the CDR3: TGTGCCAGCAGCTTGTATGCTACCTACGAGCAGTACTTC.

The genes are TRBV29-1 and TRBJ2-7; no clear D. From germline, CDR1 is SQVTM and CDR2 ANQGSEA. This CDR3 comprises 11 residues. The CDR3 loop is CTVEDGDEQYF. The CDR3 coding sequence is TGCACAGTTGAGGACGGTGACGAGCAGTACTTC.

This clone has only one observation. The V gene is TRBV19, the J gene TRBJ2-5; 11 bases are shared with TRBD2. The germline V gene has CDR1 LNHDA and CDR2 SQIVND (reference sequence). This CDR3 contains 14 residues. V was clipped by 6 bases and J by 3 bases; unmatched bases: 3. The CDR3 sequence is CASRGLAGEETQYF. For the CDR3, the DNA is TGTGCCAGTAGAGGACTAGCGGGTGAAGAGACCCAGTACTTC.

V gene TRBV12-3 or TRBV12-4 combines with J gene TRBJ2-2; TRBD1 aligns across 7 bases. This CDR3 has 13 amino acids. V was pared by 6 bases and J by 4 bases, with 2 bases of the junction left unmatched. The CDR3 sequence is CASRHRGTGELFF. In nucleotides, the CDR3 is TGTGCCAGCAGACACAGGGGCACCGGGGAGCTGTTTTTT.

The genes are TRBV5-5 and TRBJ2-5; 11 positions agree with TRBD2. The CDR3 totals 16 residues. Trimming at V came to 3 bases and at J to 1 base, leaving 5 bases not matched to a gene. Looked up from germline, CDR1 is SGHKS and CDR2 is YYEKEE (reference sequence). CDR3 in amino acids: CASSSGTSGTQETQYF. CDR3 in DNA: TGTGCCAGCAGCTCCGGGACTAGCGGAACCCAAGAGACCCAGTACTTC.

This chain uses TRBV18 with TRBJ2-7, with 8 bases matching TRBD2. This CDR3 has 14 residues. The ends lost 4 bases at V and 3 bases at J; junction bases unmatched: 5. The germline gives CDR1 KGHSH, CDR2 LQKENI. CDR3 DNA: TGTGCCAGCTCACGCCAGCGGGAGCTCTACGAGCAGTACTTC. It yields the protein CASSRQRELYEQYF.

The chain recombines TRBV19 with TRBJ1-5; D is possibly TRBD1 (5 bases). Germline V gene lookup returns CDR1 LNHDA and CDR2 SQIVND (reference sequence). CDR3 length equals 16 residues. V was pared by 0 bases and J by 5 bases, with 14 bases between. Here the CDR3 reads CASSIDLAGPYQPQHF. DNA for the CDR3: TGTGCCAGTAGTATAGATTTGGCAGGGCCATATCAGCCCCAGCATTTT.

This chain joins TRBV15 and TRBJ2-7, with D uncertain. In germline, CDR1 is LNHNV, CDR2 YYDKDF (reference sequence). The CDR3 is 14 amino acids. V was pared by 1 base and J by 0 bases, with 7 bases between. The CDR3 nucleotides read TGTGCCACCAGCAGAGGTGGCAGCTCCTACGAGCAGTACTTC. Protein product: CATSRGGSSYEQYF. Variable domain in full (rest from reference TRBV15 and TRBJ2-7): DAMVIQNPRYQVTQFGKPVTLSCSQTLNHNVMYWYQQKSSQAPKLLFHYYDKDFNNEADTPDNFQSRRPNTSFCFLDIRSPGLGDTAMYLCATSRGGSSYEQYFGPGTRLTVT.

This CDR3 reads CASSFKDGLETQYF. CDR3 sequence (DNA): TGTGCCAGCAGCTTTAAGGACGGTCTTGAGACCCAGTACTTC. The chain has TRBV5-4 and TRBJ2-5; no clear D gene. V lost 2 bases and J lost 5, with 13 bases in between. CDR1 is SGHNT, CDR2 YYREEE, per germline (reference sequence). The CDR3 has 14 amino acids.